This record concerns one TCR beta chain sequence. Its antigen remains unidentified. Using a J-beta primer mix together with a sample-barcoded 5' primer, a second PCR was run for roughly 7 to 12 cycles. MiXCR, applied by TCRdb to the 5' RACE reads, yields one record per CDR3 protein. The sample contains around 780,000 distinct CDR3 sequences, approximately 53% of which appear only once. Trimming left V 6 bases short and J 8 bases short, with 13 bases between. Germline CDR1 and CDR2: DFQATT and SNEGSKA (reference sequence). CDR3 length equals 11 residues. This sample is part of a study of blood T cells in healthy people across ages. Study observations and caveats: Older age coincided with a roughly linear decline in TCR beta diversity per million T cells. No conclusive comparison of naive versus antigen-experienced cells was possible with unsorted PBMCs.

The rearrangement uses TRBV20-1 and TRBJ1-2, with D unclear. This TCR derives from a man aged 35 to 55 in good health. The sequenced sample was blood. Here the CDR3 reads CSAKHDLGYTF. The CDR3 DNA is TGCAGTGCCAAACACGACTTGGGCTACACCTTC.